This T cell receptor beta chain was recorded in a study of blood T cell repertoires in COVID-19 (dated by TCRdb to the early 2020s). The study in broad terms: Samples covering the acute and convalescent phases of COVID-19 were provided by collaborators in the United States, Italy and Spain. The material from the prospective study consisted of cDNA or gDNA derived from T cells, B-cell-depleted T cells, or PBMCs. The dataset comprised deeply sampled blood TCRbeta repertoires from subjects exposed to, actively infected with, or recovered from COVID-19. A freely available public database, intended as a resource for researchers studying the immune response to SARS-CoV-2, is where the repertoires were released. Samples came from the ongoing ImmuneRACE study (first 160 participants) plus 1,254 subjects from 6 global collaborators. Sample metadata almost always included a de-identified subject ID, COVID-19 status, age in years and sex. Where available, HLA class I and class II types were obtained from metadata supplied by the sample provider rather than from assay-based typing.

As concerns this clone: The clone's antigen remains unknown. The record has no base qualities; no much larger clone is one base away.

Collaborating institutions collected whole blood in K2EDTA tubes following their own protocols. For TCRbeta analysis, collaborator samples were shipped as frozen whole blood, as isolated PBMCs, or as DNA extracted from either sample type. TCRbeta CDR3 regions were amplified from genomic DNA by means of the immunoSEQ Assay, a bias-controlled multiplex PCR. For the original study's pipeline: Nucleated cell counts per sample were estimated from amplification of reference gene primers within the assay. To quantify the absolute abundance of each unique TCRbeta CDR3 rearrangement, sequence reads were collapsed and filtered. For each sample, productive Simpson clonality was calculated as the square root of Simpson's diversity index across productive rearrangements. The table comes from immuneACCESS by way of TCRdb, which keeps in-frame sequences with V and J called. Part of the clones is missing from these tables; in studies checked, under half for an unresolved V gene and the rest for unknown reasons. That table is the source of V, J and clone size, and D and trimming were worked out from the DNA. The sample table holds under 200,000 clones, of which roughly 80% were seen once. Less than 3% of the sample is taken by the ten largest.

Results and caveats for the whole study, not just this receptor: The quantity of clinical and demographic metadata differed by source and by participant and was supplied without curation.

Looking up the germline V gene (reference sequence) yields CDR1 MNHEY and CDR2 SMNVEV. A distance of 11 bases separates the germline ends of V and J, which lose 5 bases and 9 bases respectively. The CDR3 holds 12 amino acids from the cysteine to the phenylalanine. Solely the CDR3 DNA is kept, with 36 bases framed from the first base. The chain is encoded by TRBV27 joined to TRBJ2-1, and perhaps TRBD1 as D gene, on 6 matching bases. Sequenced: peripheral blood. The sequence derives from a human donor with acute or convalescent COVID-19. The donor label of this sample is uncertain. The CDR3: CASSAGVGEQFF. The nucleotide sequence reads TGTGCCAGCAGTGCAGGGGTCGGTGAGCAGTTCTTC.